The 10 T cell receptor beta chains presented below share a single source sample, sequenced in a study of blood T cells in healthy people across ages. Together with a sample-barcoded 5' primer, a J-beta primer mix was included in a second PCR lasting about 7 to 11 cycles. MiXCR was run by TCRdb on the 5' RACE reads, yielding one entry per CDR3 protein. This repertoire shows 1 million to 1.2 million distinct CDR3 sequences, more than 30% found once; its top ten account for 10% to 15%. The sample taken for sequencing was blood. All receptors derive from a man aged 18 to 29 in good health.

This clonotype turned up a few times. The chain combines TRBV5-1 with TRBJ2-2, with D tentatively TRBD1 (6 bases). The CDR3 has 15 residues. Per the germline V gene, CDR1 is SGHRS and CDR2 is YFSETQ. V lost 0 bases and J 5 bases, leaving 11 bases between the germline ends. Here the CDR3 DNA reads TGCGCCAGCAGCTTGGCAGGGGCGCTTACCGGGGAGCTGTTTTTT. Translated, it gives CASSLAGALTGELFF. The variable domain in full, with the rest retrieved from reference TRBV5-1 and TRBJ2-2, is KAGVTQTPRYLIKTRGQQVTLSCSPISGHRSVSWYQQTPGQGLQFLFEYFSETQRNKGNFPGRFSGRQFSNSRSEMNVSTLELGDSALYLCASSLAGALTGELFFGEGSRLTVL.

In its sample, this clonotype was seen a few times. The chain uses TRBV6-5 and TRBJ1-2; D uncertain. Trimming removed 2 bases from V and 2 bases from J, with 9 bases in between. The CDR3 spans 14 residues. CDR1 MNHEY and CDR2 SVGAGI come from the germline V gene. The CDR3 DNA reads TGTGCCAGCAGTTACCCGCGGGGAAACTATGGCTACACCTTC. Amino acids: CASSYPRGNYGYTF.

A few counts support this clonotype. V is TRBV20-1 and J is TRBJ2-3; D is perhaps TRBD1 (6 bases). Germline loops: CDR1 DFQATT, CDR2 SNEGSKA (reference sequence). The CDR3 spans 14 residues. The germline V and J ends were trimmed by 3 bases and 3 bases, with 13 bases remaining between them. The CDR3 DNA reads TGCAGTGCTAGTGTGGGGGCCGGAACAGATACGCAGTATTTT. The encoded protein is CSASVGAGTDTQYF.

This clonotype was observed a handful of times. The chain carries TRBV12-3 or TRBV12-4 and TRBJ1-1; 11 bases agree with TRBD1. J was trimmed by 7 bases and V by 8 bases; bases with no gene match: 9. The CDR3 runs 14 residues. CDR3 residues: CASRTGGTGGEAFF. In DNA, the CDR3 is TGTGCCAGCCGAACCGGGGGGACAGGGGGTGAAGCTTTCTTT.

V and J are TRBV20-1 and TRBJ2-4; D is perhaps TRBD1 or TRBD2 (5 bases each). The germline CDR1 and CDR2 sequences are DFQATT and SNEGSKA (reference sequence). The CDR3 covers 13 residues. V gave up 5 bases and J gave up 13 bases, with 21 bases separating them. The DNA for the CDR3 is TGCAGTGCTCGAGGGGTAGCGATCGGTGAGCAGTACTTC. Translating gives CSARGVAIGEQYF.

This clonotype was detected only a few times. V and J are TRBV6-2 or TRBV6-3 and TRBJ2-1, with TRBD2 matching 9 bases. The germline V gene encodes CDR1 MNHEY and CDR2 SVGEGT. V trimming: 10 bases; J trimming: 4 bases; junction bases outside the gene matches: 5. This CDR3 region has 13 residues. The CDR3 region has the DNA TGTGCCACCTTAGCGGGGGAGTACAATGAGCAGTTCTTC. Amino acid sequence: CATLAGEYNEQFF.

Concerning this clonotype: One end of the junction fails to match germline, which may point to a read error. The V gene is TRBV7-2, the J gene TRBJ2-3; 8 nucleotides match TRBD2. The CDR3 length is 16 residues. The germline V gene encodes CDR1 SGHTA and CDR2 FQGNSA. The CDR3: CAGSLKSGGSTDTQYF. The CDR3 DNA is TGTGCCGGCAGCTTAAAAAGCGGGGGATCCACAGATACGCAGTATTTT.

J is TRBJ2-5 and V is TRBV20-1; D remains ambiguous. The DNA end is a closer match to TRBJ2-7, so the J assignment may be wrong. This CDR3 region has 13 residues. The V gene's germline CDR1 is DFQATT and CDR2 SNEGSKA (reference sequence). CDR3 nucleotide sequence: TGCAGTGCTAGAGATCGTTTAGGGAACGAGCAGTACTTC. Translated: CSARDRLGNEQYF.

This chain uses TRBV2 with TRBJ2-3, with D possibly being TRBD2 (6 bases). Germline CDR1 reads SNHLY; CDR2 reads FYNNEI. The CDR3 contains 15 residues. V was trimmed by 7 bases and J by 0 bases, leaving 14 bases between them. CDR3 nucleotides: TGTGCCAGCACGGGAGTTATCTCTAGCACAGATACGCAGTATTTT. This encodes CASTGVISSTDTQYF.

CDR3 protein: CASSLRGAYTGELFF. The CDR3 DNA is TGTGCCAGCAGCTTAAGGGGGGCTTACACCGGGGAGCTGTTTTTT. This chain uses TRBV7-3 with TRBJ2-2; D could derive from TRBD1 or TRBD2 (6 bases each). The CDR3 covers 15 residues. Germline CDR1 reads SGHTA; CDR2 reads FQGTGA. V gave up 1 base and J gave up 3 bases, with 9 bases separating them.